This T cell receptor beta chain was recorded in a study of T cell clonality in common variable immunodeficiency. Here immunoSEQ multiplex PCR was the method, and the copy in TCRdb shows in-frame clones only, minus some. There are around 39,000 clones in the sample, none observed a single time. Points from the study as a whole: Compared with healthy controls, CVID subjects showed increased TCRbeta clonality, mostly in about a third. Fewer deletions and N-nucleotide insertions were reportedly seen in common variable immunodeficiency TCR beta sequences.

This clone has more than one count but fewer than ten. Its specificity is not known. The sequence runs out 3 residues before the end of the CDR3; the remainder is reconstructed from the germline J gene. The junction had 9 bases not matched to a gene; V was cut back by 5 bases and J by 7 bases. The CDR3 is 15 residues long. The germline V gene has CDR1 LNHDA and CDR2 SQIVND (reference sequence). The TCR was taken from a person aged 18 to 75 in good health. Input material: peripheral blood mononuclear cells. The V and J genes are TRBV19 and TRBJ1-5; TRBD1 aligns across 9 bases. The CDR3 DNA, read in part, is TGTGCCAGTAGTGACCGGGACAGGGCGAAACAGCCC. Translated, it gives CASSDRDRAKQP. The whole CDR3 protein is CASSDRDRAKQPQHF.